This T cell receptor beta chain was sequenced during a study of cytomegalovirus exposure and HLA in healthy donors. All donors participated as healthy donors of bone marrow. The CDR3 loop spans 14 amino acids. In germline, CDR1 is SNHLY, CDR2 FYNNEI. V shed 4 bases and J shed 1 base, with 10 bases lying between them. The primer mix had 60 Vbeta and 13 Jbeta primers. Assay used: immunoSEQ multiplex PCR; TCRdb lists only in-frame clones, some missing. The repertoire includes 70,000 to 90,000 clones, under 80% of them detected once, and 9% to 13% sits in the top ten. This clone was seen a few times. This receptor was obtained from a male donor in good health and CMV-seropositive. Material for sequencing was PBMCs. The rearrangement uses TRBV2 and TRBJ1-1; tentatively, D is TRBD1 (5 bases). CDR3 in DNA: TGTGCCAGCAGTGTGCACCAGGGGAACACTGAAGCTTTCTTT. Translation gives CASSVHQGNTEAFF.